This T cell receptor beta chain was sequenced for a study of CD8 T cells in ankylosing spondylitis. General study results and limits: Characteristic of ankylosing spondylitis blood, it appeared, was a TCR beta motif comprising several highly homologous variants. With a CD8+ phenotype, disease-linked clones were relatively rare in peripheral blood. As reported, disease-linked clones showed significant enrichment in matched ankylosing spondylitis synovial fluid.

Libraries of TCR beta came from quantitative 5'-RACE with molecular barcodes. Using its own MiXCR run on the 5' RACE reads, TCRdb lists one record per CDR3 protein. The sample holds almost 400,000 distinct CDR3 sequences, about 20% seen once. With regard to this clonotype: What it binds is not known.

The CDR3 spans 16 residues. Germline-derived CDR1 and CDR2 are MGHRA and YSYEKL. V lost 0 bases, J lost 7 bases, and 8 bases stayed unmatched. The gene calls are TRBV4-1 and TRBJ2-1; 8 nucleotides line up with TRBD1. The sequence came from a male donor with ankylosing spondylitis. The sequenced sample consisted of blood, either unsorted or a sorted T cell fraction (not recorded which). CDR3 protein: CASSQDWTGLWNEQFF. The DNA of the CDR3 is TGCGCCAGCAGCCAAGACTGGACAGGGCTTTGGAATGAGCAGTTCTTC.